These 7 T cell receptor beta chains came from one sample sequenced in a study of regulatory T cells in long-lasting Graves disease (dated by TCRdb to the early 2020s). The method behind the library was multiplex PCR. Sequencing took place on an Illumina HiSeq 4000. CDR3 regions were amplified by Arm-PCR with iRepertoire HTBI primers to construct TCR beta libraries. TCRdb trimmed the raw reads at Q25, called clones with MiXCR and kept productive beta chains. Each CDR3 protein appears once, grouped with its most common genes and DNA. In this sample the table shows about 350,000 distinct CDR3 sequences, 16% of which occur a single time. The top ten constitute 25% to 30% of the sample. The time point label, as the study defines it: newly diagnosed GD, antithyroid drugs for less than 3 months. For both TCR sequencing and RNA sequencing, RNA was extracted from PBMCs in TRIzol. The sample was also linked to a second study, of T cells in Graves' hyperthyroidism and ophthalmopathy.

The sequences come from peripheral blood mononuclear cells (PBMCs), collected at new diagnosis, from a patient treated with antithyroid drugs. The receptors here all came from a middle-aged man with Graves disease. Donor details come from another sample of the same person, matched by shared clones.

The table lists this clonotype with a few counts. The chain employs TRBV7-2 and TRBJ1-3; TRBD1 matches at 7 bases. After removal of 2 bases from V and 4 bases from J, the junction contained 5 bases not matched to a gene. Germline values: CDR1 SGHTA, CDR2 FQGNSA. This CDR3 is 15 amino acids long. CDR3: CASSLRGGSGNTIYF. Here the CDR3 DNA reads TGTGCCAGCAGCTTAAGAGGGGGCTCGGGAAACACCATATATTTT.

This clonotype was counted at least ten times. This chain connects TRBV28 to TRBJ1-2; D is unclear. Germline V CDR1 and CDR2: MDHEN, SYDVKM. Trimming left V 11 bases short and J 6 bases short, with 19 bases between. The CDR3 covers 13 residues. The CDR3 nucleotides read TGTGCCTCCTACACAGAGAGGTTTCATGGCTACACCTTC. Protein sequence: CASYTERFHGYTF.

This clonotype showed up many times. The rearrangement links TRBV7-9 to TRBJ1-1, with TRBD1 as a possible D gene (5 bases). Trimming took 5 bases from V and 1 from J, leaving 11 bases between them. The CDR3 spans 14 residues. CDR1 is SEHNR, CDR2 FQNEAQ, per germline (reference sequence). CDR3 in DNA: TGTGCCAGCAGCCCGGGACGGGCGAACACTGAAGCTTTCTTT. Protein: CASSPGRANTEAFF. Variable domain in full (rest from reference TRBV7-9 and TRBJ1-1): DTGVSQNPRHKITKRGQNVTFRCDPISEHNRLYWYRQTLGQGPEFLTYFQNEAQLEKSRLLSDRFSAERPKGSFSTLEIQRTEQGDSAMYLCASSPGRANTEAFFGQGTRLTVV.

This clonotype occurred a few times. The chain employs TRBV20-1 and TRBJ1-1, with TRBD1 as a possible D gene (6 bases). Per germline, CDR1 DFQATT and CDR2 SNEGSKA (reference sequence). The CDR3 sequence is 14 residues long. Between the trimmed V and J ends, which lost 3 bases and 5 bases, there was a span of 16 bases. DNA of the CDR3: TGCAGTGCTAGGGGGGGGGCAGCGGAAACTGAAGCTTTCTTT. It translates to CSARGGAAETEAFF.

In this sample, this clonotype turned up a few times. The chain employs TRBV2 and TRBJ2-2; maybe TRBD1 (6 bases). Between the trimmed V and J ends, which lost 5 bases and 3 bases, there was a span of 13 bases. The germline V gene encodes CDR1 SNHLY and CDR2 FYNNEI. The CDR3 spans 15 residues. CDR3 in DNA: TGTGCCAGCAGTTCTGAGCGGACAGACACCGGGGAGCTGTTTTTT. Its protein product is CASSSERTDTGELFF.

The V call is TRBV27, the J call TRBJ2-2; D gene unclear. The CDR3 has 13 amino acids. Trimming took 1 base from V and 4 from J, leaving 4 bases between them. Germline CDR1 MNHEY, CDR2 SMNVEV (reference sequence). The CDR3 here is CASSLYFTGELFF. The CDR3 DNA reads TGTGCCAGCAGTTTATACTTCACCGGGGAGCTGTTTTTT.

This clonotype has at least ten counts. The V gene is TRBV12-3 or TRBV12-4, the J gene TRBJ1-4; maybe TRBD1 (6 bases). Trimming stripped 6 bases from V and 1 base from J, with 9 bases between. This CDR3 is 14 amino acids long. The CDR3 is CASSKTGTNEKLFF. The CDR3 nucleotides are TGTGCCAGCAGCAAGACAGGAACTAATGAAAAACTGTTTTTT.